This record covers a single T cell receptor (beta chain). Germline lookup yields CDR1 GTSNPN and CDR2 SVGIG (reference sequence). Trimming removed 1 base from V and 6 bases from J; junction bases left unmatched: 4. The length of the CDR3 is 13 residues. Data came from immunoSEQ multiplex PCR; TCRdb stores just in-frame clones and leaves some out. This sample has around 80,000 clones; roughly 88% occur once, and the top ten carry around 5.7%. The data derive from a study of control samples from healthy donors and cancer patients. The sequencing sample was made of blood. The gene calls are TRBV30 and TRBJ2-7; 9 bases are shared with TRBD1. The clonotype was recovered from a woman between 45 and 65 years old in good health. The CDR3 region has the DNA TGTGCCTGGAGTGCTTCGACAGGGGGCGAGCAGTACTTC. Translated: CAWSASTGGEQYF.